This TCR beta chain was obtained from a study of blood T cell repertoires in COVID-19 (dated by TCRdb to about 2020). In the study overall: The collaborator samples originated in the United States, Italy and Spain and spanned the acute and convalescent phases of COVID-19. The material from the prospective study consisted of cDNA or gDNA derived from T cells, B-cell-depleted T cells, or PBMCs. Subjects who had been exposed to COVID-19, were actively infected with it, or had recovered from it provided the deeply sampled blood TCRbeta repertoires that made up the dataset. The repertoires were released in a freely available public database intended as a resource for research on the immune response to SARS-CoV-2. Samples came from the ongoing ImmuneRACE study (first 160 participants) plus 1,254 subjects from 6 global collaborators. Nearly every sample came with metadata listing a de-identified subject ID, COVID-19 status, age in years and sex. Where available, HLA class I and class II types were obtained from metadata supplied by the sample provider rather than from assay-based typing. What the authors observed across the whole study: The quantity of clinical and demographic metadata differed by source and by participant and was supplied without curation.

TCRbeta CDR3 regions were amplified from genomic DNA by means of the immunoSEQ Assay, a bias-controlled multiplex PCR. As for how the authors treated the data: The number of nucleated cells in each sample was estimated from the amplification of reference gene primers within the assay. Sequence reads were collapsed and filtered to measure the absolute abundance of every unique TCRbeta CDR3 rearrangement. For each sample, productive Simpson clonality was calculated by taking the square root of Simpson's diversity index across productive rearrangements. Imported from immuneACCESS, the table was reduced by TCRdb to in-frame sequences with V and J called. These copies leave out some clones; in studies compared against another copy, an unresolved V gene accounts for under half, and the cause of the remainder is not known. V and J calls and clone size are those listed in that table; D and trimming were worked out from the DNA. A total of under 300,000 clones appear in this sample, 86% of them only once. In total, the top ten clones hold roughly 6.3% of the sample.

Whole blood was collected in K2EDTA tubes by collaborating institutions according to the institutions' own protocols. Collaborator samples were shipped for TCRbeta analysis as frozen whole blood, isolated PBMCs, or DNA extracted from either sample type. V ends up 3 bases short and J 5 bases short, with an unmatched junction base count of 5. The CDR3, cysteine through phenylalanine, is 14 amino acids long. Only the CDR3 DNA stays, 42 bases, in frame from base 1. CDR1 SQVTM and CDR2 ANQGSEA were looked up in the germline V gene. Concerning this clone: Its antigen remains unidentified. No much larger clone exists at a distance of one base, and base qualities are not known.

The TCR was taken from a man between 60 and 75 years old with acute or convalescent COVID-19. The sequencing input was peripheral blood. In this chain, TRBV29-1 is recombined with TRBJ2-3; TRBD2 agrees with 10 junctional bases. The bases read TGCAGCGTTGAGCTAGCGGGAGCGGTAGATACGCAGTATTTT. It is translated as CSVELAGAVDTQYF.